This T cell receptor (beta chain) was captured by sequencing in a study of T-cell memory formation after mild COVID-19. Study-wide points: CD4+ contracting clones were mainly CM and EM; CD8+ ones, EMRA.

Constant-segment primers served in 5'RACE that generated TCR alpha and TCR beta cDNA libraries bearing sample barcodes and UMIs. TCRdb re-called the 5' RACE reads with MiXCR, one entry per CDR3 protein. Altogether around 500,000 distinct CDR3 sequences are present, approximately 18% being singletons, with the ten largest covering around 12%. This CDR3 region has 15 residues. Germline V gene lookup returns CDR1 MGHRA and CDR2 YSYEKL. V lost 1 base and J lost 1; bases outside the gene matches: 2. Worth noting for this clonotype: No antigen is known for it.

This rearrangement joins TRBV4-1 to TRBJ2-5; 8 bases agree with TRBD2. Sequenced: PBMCs or a T cell subset sorted from them (not recorded which). This sequence was found in an adult woman who had mild COVID-19 (a few samples of this study predate the infection). Cell type and time point are not known. The CDR3 loop reads CASSQVAGSQETQYF. In DNA, the CDR3 is TGCGCCAGCAGCCAAGTAGCGGGGAGCCAAGAGACCCAGTACTTC.